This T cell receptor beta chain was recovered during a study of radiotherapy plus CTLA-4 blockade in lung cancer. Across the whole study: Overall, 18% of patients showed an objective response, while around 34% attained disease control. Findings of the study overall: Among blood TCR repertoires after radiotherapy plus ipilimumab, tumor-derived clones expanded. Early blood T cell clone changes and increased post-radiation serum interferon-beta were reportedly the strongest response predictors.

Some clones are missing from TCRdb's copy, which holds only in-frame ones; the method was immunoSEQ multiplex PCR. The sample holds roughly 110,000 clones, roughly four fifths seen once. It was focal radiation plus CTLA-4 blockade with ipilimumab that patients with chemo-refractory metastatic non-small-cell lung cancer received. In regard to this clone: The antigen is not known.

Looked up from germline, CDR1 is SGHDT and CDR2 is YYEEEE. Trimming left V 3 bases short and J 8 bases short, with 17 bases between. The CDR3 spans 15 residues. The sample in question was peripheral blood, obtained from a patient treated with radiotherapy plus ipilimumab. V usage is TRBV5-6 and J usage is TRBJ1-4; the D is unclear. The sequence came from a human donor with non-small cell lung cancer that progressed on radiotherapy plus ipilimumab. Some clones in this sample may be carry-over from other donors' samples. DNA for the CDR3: TGTGCCAGCAGCTCCTACCGGGTATCGGACGAAAAACTGTTTTTT. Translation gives CASSSYRVSDEKLFF.